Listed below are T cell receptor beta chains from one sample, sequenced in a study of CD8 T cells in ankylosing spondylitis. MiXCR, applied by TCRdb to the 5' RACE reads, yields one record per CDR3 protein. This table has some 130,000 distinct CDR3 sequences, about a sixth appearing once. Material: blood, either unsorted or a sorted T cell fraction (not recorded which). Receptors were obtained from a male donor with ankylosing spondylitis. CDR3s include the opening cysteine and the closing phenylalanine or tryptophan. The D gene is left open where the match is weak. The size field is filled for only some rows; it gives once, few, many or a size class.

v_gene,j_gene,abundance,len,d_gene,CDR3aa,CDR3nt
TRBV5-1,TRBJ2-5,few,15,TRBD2,CASNLPGLVQETQYF,TGCGCCAGCAACCTTCCGGGACTAGTCCAAGAGACCCAGTACTTC
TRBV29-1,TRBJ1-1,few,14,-,CSVRSGGWRTEAFF,TGCAGCGTCCGCTCGGGGGGCTGGAGGACTGAAGCTTTCTTT
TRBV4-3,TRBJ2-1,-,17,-,CASSQEDPVNSYNEQFF,TGCGCCAGCAGCCAAGAGGATCCCGTTAACTCCTACAATGAGCAGTTCTTC
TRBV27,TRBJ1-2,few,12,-,CASRDTVRGYTF,TGTGCCAGCCGGGACACAGTAAGAGGCTACACCTTC
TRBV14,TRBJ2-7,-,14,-,CASSQEFGPYEQYF,TGTGCCAGCAGCCAAGAATTTGGACCCTACGAGCAGTACTTC
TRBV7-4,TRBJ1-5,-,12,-,CASSLGARPQHF,TGTGCCAGCAGCTTAGGGGCTAGGCCCCAGCATTTT
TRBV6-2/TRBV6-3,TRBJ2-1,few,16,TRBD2,CASSRLAGATVDEQFF,TGTGCCAGCAGCCGCCTAGCGGGAGCTACGGTCGATGAGCAGTTCTTC
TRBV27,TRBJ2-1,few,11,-,CASSVVGEQFF,TGTGCCAGCAGTGTCGTAGGTGAGCAGTTCTTC
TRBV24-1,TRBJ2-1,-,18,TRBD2,CATSDLRAGGPSYNEQFF,TGTGCCACCAGTGATTTGAGGGCGGGAGGGCCCTCCTACAATGAGCAGTTCTTC
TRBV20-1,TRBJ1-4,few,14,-,CSAPGSRRDEKLFF,TGCAGTGCTCCGGGGTCCAGGAGAGATGAAAAACTGTTTTTT
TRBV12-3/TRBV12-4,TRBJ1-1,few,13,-,CASCVFSNTEAFF,TGTGCCAGCTGCGTTTTTTCGAACACTGAAGCTTTCTTT
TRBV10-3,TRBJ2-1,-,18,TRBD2,CAISESGRSGSQYNEQFF,TGTGCCATCAGTGAGTCTGGACGTAGCGGGAGCCAATACAATGAGCAGTTCTTC
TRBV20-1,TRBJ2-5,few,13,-,CSATKGSKETQYF,TGCAGTGCCACGAAGGGCTCCAAGGAGACCCAGTACTTC
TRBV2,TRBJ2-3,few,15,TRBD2,CASSEGREGPDTQYF,TGTGCCAGCAGTGAAGGGCGGGAGGGCCCAGATACGCAGTATTTT
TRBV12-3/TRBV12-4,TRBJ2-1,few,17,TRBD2,CASSGGGRTNSYNEQFF,TGTGCCAGCAGTGGGGGGGGGAGGACCAACTCCTACAATGAGCAGTTCTTC
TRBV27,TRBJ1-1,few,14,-,CASSVSGGHTEAFF,TGTGCCAGCAGTGTCAGTGGGGGTCACACTGAAGCTTTCTTT
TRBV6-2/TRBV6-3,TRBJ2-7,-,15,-,CASNNRDEQRSEQYF,TGTGCCAGCAACAACCGGGACGAACAACGTTCCGAGCAGTACTTC
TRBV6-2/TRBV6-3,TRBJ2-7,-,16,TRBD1,CASSNLDGTGILGQYF,TGTGCCAGCAGTAATTTGGACGGGACAGGGATCCTCGGGCAGTACTTC
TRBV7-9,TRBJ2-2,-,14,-,CASREATNTGELFF,TGTGCCAGTAGAGAAGCAACGAACACCGGGGAGCTGTTTTTT
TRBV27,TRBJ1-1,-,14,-,CASSLVGMNTEAFF,TGTGCCAGCAGTTTGGTAGGAATGAACACTGAAGCTTTCTTT
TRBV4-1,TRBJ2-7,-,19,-,CASSQDILGGLGFFYEQYF,TGCGCCAGCAGCCAAGATATACTTGGAGGGCTCGGCTTTTTCTACGAGCAGTACTTC
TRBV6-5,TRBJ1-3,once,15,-,CASSYSSVLGNTIYF,TGTGCCAGCAGTTACTCGTCAGTCCTCGGAAACACCATATATTTT
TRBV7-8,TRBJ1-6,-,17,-,CASSPEGSQRYNSPLHF,TGTGCCAGCAGCCCAGAGGGGTCCCAGAGGTATAATTCACCCCTCCACTTT
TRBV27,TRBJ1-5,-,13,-,CASSWPGHQPQHF,TGTGCCAGCAGTTGGCCGGGCCACCAGCCCCAGCATTTT
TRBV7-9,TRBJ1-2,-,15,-,CASSLEVVGNPGYTF,TGTGCCAGCAGCTTAGAGGTGGTGGGTAACCCCGGCTACACCTTC
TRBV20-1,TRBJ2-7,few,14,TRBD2,CSATTSGRAYEQYF,TGCAGTGCCACCACTAGCGGGAGGGCGTACGAGCAGTACTTC
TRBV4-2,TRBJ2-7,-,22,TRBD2,CASSERAPLGVAGGPHSYEQYF,TGTGCCAGCAGCGAACGAGCCCCCCTTGGGGTAGCGGGAGGGCCCCACTCCTACGAGCAGTACTTC
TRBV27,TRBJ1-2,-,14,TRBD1,CASSQTGKFYGYTF,TGTGCCAGCAGTCAGACAGGGAAATTTTATGGCTACACCTTC
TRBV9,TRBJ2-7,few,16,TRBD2,CASSVDRLAGTYEQYF,TGTGCCAGCAGCGTAGATCGGCTAGCGGGAACCTACGAGCAGTACTTC
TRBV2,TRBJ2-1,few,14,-,CASRGAGSYNEQFF,TGTGCCAGCAGGGGGGCCGGCTCCTACAATGAGCAGTTCTTC
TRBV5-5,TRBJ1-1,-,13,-,CASSLERWTEAFF,TGTGCCAGCAGCTTGGAACGCTGGACTGAAGCTTTCTTT
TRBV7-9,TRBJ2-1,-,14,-,CASSTIAAYNEQFF,TGTGCCAGCAGCACGATAGCGGCCTACAATGAGCAGTTCTTC
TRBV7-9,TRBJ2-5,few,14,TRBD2,CASSPPREGETQYF,TGTGCCAGCAGCCCCCCCAGGGAGGGAGAGACCCAGTACTTC
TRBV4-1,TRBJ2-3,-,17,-,CASSQDWVGLGTDTQYF,TGCGCCAGCAGCCAAGATTGGGTCGGGCTCGGTACAGATACGCAGTATTTT
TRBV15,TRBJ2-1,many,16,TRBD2,CATSRDSAGVNNEQFF,TGTGCCACCAGCAGAGATTCGGCGGGAGTTAACAATGAGCAGTTCTTC
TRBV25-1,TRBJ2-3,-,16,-,CASSEEGGRNTDTQYF,TGTGCCAGCAGTGAGGAGGGGGGGCGGAACACAGATACGCAGTATTTT
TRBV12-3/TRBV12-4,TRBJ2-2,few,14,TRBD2,CASPRTSGSGELFF,TGTGCCAGCCCCAGGACTAGCGGGTCCGGGGAGCTGTTTTTT
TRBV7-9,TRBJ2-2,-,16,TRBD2,CASSSGTSGSAGELFF,TGTGCCAGCAGTTCCGGGACTAGCGGGTCAGCCGGGGAGCTGTTTTTT
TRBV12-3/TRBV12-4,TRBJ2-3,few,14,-,CASSLNSNTDTQYF,TGTGCCAGCAGTTTAAATTCGAACACAGATACGCAGTATTTT
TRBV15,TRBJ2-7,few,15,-,CATSIRLQSSYEQYF,TGTGCCACCAGCATAAGACTCCAGAGCTCCTACGAGCAGTACTTC
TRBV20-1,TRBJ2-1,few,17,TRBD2,CSARGVLAGVPYNEQFF,TGCAGTGCTAGAGGGGTACTAGCGGGAGTACCCTACAATGAGCAGTTCTTC
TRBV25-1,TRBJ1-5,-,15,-,CASSGSLGSNQPQHF,TGTGCCAGCAGTGGGTCCTTAGGCAGCAATCAGCCCCAGCATTTT
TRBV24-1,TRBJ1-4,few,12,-,CATSDWDGKLFF,TGTGCCACCAGTGATTGGGATGGAAAACTGTTTTTT
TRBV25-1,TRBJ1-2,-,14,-,CASSEFPGGGGYTF,TGTGCCAGCAGTGAATTTCCGGGTGGCGGTGGCTACACCTTC
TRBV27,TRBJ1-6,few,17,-,CASSLGTAGSYNSPLHF,TGTGCCAGCAGTCTAGGGACGGCGGGCTCCTATAATTCACCCCTCCACTTT
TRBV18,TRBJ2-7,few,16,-,CASSKGPRAGPYEQYF,TGTGCCAGCTCAAAGGGACCTAGAGCGGGCCCCTACGAGCAGTACTTC
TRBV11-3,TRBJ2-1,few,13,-,CASSLHAYNEQFF,TGTGCCAGCAGCTTGCACGCCTACAATGAGCAGTTCTTC
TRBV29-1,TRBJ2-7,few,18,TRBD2,CSVEKRTSGPSLNYEQYF,TGCAGCGTTGAAAAACGAACTAGCGGGCCATCTTTAAACTACGAGCAGTACTTC
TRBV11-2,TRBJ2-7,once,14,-,CASSLGGEYYEQYF,TGTGCCAGCAGCTTAGGGGGGGAATACTACGAGCAGTACTTC
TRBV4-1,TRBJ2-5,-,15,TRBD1,CASSRDRDLGETQYF,TGCGCCAGCAGCCGGGACAGGGACTTGGGAGAGACCCAGTACTTC
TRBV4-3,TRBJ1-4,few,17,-,CASSRYPPGGTNEKLFF,TGCGCCAGCAGCCGGTATCCCCCGGGGGGGACTAATGAAAAACTGTTTTTT
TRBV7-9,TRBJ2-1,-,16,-,CATETPGPSSYNEQFF,TGTGCCACCGAGACCCCGGGACCAAGCTCCTACAATGAGCAGTTCTTC
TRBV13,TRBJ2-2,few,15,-,CASSNRQENTGELFF,TGTGCCAGCAGCAACAGACAGGAGAACACCGGGGAGCTGTTTTTT
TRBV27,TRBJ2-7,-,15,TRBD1,CASSSGTGAIYEQYF,TGTGCCAGCAGTTCAGGGACAGGGGCCATCTACGAGCAGTACTTC
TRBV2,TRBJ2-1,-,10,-,CASSPTEQFF,TGTGCCAGCTCACCGACTGAGCAGTTCTTC
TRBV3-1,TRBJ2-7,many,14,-,CASSFSGATIEQYF,TGTGCCAGCAGCTTCAGCGGAGCCACTATCGAGCAGTACTTC
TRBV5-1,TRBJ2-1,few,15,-,CASSLGTALEDEQFF,TGCGCCAGCAGCTTAGGGACGGCTCTAGAGGATGAGCAGTTCTTC